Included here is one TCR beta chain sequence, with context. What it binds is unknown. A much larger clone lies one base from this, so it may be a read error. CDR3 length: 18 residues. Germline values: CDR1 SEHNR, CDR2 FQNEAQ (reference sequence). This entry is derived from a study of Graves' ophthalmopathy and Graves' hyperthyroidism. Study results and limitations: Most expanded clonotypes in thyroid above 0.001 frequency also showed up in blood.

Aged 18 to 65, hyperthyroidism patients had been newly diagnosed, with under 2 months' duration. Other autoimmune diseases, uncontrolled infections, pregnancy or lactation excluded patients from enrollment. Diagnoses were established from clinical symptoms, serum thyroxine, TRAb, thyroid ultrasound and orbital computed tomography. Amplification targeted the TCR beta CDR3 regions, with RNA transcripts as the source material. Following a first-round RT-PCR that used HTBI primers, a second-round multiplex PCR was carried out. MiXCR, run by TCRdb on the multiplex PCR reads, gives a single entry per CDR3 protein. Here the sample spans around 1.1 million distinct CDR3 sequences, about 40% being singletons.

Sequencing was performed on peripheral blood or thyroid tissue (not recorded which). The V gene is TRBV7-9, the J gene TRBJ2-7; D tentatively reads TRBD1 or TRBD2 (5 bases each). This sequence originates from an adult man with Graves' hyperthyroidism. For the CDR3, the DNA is TGTGCCAGCGGCGGAGGAGAAGGCTCGGGTTGGGGCTCCTACGAGCAGCACTTC. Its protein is CASGGGEGSGWGSYEQHF.